This T cell receptor beta chain was recorded in a study of OX40 agonist ivuxolimab in advanced cancers. Background on the study: Ivuxolimab, an antibody that agonizes OX40 (CD134), was administered to the patients.

Notes on this clone: Its antigen remains unidentified.

Generated by immunoSEQ multiplex PCR, the TCRdb table keeps only in-frame clones and is missing some. The sample holds about 82,000 clones; 70% to 90% are singletons and the top ten take less than 0.85%. Broader study findings: Researchers did not establish what antigens the expanded peripheral T cells target. CD4+ and CD8+ T cells in blood underwent clonal expansion by week 6 at 0.1 to 3.0 mg/kg.

This TCR was recovered from an adult with an advanced solid tumor such as melanoma, head and neck, liver or kidney cancer. The sample here was CD4+ or CD8+ T cells sorted from blood, taken in a trial of the OX40 agonist ivuxolimab.

The CDR3 loop reads CASRITGTYEQYF. In DNA, the CDR3 is TGTGCCAGCAGAATCACGGGAACCTACGAGCAGTACTTC. The chain recombines TRBV6-4 with TRBJ2-7, with D maybe TRBD2 (5 bases). The germline CDR1 and CDR2 sequences are MRHNA and SNTAGT. The CDR3 covers 13 residues. The V and J ends lost 6 bases and 2 bases respectively, with 11 bases between them.